This TCR beta chain was sequenced in a study of cytomegalovirus exposure and HLA in healthy donors. Whole-study results and caveats: After further analysis at a later stage, roughly 16,000 TCR beta sequences were associated with HLA alleles at 0.05 false discovery rate. Most CMV-associated TCR beta chains appeared HLA-restricted in a later analysis. Per a later analysis, HLA-associated TCR beta chains showed more clonal expansion than other, equally common TCR beta chains.

CDR1 is ENHRY, CDR2 SYGVKD, per germline. V was trimmed by 6 bases and J by 3 bases, leaving 13 bases between them. The CDR3 totals 14 residues. Details on this clone: Its antigen is currently unknown.

The study ran its PCR with 60 Vbeta and 13 Jbeta primers. As originally analysed: The count from a later analysis was 60 million to 85 million unique TCR beta chains, some 10 million of them shared. TCRdb keeps only in-frame clones here, not all; method: immunoSEQ multiplex PCR. V and J calls and clone size are copied from that table; D and trimming were computed from the DNA. The sample carries more than 130,000 clones, approximately 80% recorded once. Sequencing used PBMCs. The chain couples TRBV10-3 to TRBJ2-3, with a tentative D call TRBD1 (5 bases). This clonotype was sampled from a man aged 40-49 years in good health and CMV-seropositive. For the CDR3, the DNA is TGTGCCATCAGGAAGCCTGGGGCAACAGATACGCAGTATTTT. Translating gives CAIRKPGATDTQYF.